This TCR beta chain comes out of a study of metastatic and nonmetastatic thyroid tumors. Among the patients, none had received any treatment before thyroid surgery. This clone came up a few times. From the PCR reads, TCRdb re-called clones with MiXCR. The sample records about 19,000 clones, around 40% being singletons. CDR3 length: 12 residues. Trimming pared 4 bases from V and 10 bases from J, leaving 8 bases between. Germline V gene lookup returns CDR1 WSHSY and CDR2 SAAADI. This chain connects TRBV10-2 to TRBJ1-6; a weak D match, TRBD1 (6 bases). Specimen: tumor tissue. This sequence was found in a female donor with papillary thyroid cancer or a benign thyroid nodule (not recorded which). Some clones in this sample may be carry-over from other donors' samples. The CDR3 loop is CASSGQDSPLHF. The CDR3 DNA is TGCGCCAGCAGTGGACAGGACTCACCCCTCCACTTT.